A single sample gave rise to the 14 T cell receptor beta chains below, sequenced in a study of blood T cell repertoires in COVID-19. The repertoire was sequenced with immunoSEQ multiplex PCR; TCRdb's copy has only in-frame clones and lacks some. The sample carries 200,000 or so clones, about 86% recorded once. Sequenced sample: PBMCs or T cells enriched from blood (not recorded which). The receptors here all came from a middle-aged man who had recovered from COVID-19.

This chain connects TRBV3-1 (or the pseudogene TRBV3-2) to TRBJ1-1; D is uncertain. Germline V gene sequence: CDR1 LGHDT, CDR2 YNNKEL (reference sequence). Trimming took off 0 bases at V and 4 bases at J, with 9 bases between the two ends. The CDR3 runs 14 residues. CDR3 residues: CASSQDRGSTEAFF. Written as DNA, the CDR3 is TGTGCCAGCAGCCAAGATAGAGGGAGCACTGAAGCTTTCTTT.

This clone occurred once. The CDR3 reads CASSSGVREQYF. The DNA of the CDR3 is TGTGCCAGCAGTTCAGGGGTGAGAGAGCAGTACTTC. V and J are TRBV28 and TRBJ2-7; tentatively, D is TRBD1 (6 bases). The CDR3 has 12 amino acids. Trimming removed 4 bases at V and 7 bases at J, with 11 bases between. CDR1 and CDR2 (germline): MDHEN, SYDVKM.

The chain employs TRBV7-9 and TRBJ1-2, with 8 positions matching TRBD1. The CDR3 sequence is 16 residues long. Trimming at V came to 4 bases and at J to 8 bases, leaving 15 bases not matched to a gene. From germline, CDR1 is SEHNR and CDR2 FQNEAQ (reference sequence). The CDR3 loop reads CASSSYPAGGSLGYTF. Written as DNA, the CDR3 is TGTGCCAGCAGCTCGTACCCCGCAGGGGGCTCTTTGGGCTACACCTTC.

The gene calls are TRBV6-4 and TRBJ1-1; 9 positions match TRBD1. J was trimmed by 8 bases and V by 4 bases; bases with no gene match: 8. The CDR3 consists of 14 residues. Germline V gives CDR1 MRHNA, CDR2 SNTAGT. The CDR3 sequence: CASSVGQGTREAFF. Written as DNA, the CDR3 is TGTGCCAGCAGTGTGGGACAGGGCACACGCGAAGCTTTCTTT.

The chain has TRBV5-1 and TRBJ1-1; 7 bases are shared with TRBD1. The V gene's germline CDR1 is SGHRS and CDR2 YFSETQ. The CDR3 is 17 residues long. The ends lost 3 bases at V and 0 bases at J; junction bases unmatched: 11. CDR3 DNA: TGCGCCAGCAGCTCAGGGGGACTCAGACACATGAACACTGAAGCTTTCTTT. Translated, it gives CASSSGGLRHMNTEAFF.

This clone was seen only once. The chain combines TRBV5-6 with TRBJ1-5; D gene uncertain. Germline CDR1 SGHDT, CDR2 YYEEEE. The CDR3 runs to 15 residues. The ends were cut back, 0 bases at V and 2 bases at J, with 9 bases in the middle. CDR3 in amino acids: CASSLGTRGNQPQHF. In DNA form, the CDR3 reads TGTGCCAGCAGCTTGGGCACTCGGGGCAATCAGCCCCAGCATTTT.

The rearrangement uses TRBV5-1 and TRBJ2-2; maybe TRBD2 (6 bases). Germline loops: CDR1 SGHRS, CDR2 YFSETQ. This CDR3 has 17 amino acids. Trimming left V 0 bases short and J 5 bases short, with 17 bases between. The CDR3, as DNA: TGCGCCAGCAGCTTGGGGGCCGGAGGGCTCCTGACCGGGGAGCTGTTTTTT. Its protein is CASSLGAGGLLTGELFF.

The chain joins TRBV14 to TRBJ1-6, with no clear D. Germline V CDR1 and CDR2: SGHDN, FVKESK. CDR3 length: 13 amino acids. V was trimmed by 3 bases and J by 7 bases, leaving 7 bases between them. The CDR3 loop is CASSHLGNSPLHF. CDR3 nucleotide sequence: TGTGCCAGCAGCCACCTTGGCAATTCACCCCTCCACTTT.

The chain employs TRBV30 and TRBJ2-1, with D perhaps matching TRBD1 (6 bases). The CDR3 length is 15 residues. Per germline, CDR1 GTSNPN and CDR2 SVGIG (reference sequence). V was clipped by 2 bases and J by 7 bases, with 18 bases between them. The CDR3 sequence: CAWSQGRGPSNEQFF. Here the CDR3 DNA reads TGTGCCTGGAGTCAGGGCAGGGGCCCTTCAAATGAGCAGTTCTTC.

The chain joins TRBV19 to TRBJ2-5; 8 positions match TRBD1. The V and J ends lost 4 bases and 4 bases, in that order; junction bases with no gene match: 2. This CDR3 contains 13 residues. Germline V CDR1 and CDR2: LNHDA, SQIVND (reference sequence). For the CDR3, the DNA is TGTGCCAGTAGTAGGACAGGGTTAGAGACCCAGTACTTC. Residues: CASSRTGLETQYF.

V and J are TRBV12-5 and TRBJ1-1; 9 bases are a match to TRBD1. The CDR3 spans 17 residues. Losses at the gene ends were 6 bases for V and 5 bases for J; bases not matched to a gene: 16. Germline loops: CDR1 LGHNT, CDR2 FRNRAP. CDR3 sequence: CASGSPDRGSRLTEAFF. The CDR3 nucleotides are TGTGCTAGTGGCTCCCCGGACAGGGGAAGCAGGTTGACTGAAGCTTTCTTT. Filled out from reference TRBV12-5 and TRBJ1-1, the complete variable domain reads DARVTQTPRHKVTEMGQEVTMRCQPILGHNTVFWYRQTMMQGLELLAYFRNRAPLDDSGMPKDRFSAEMPDATLATLKIQPSEPRDSAVYFCASGSPDRGSRLTEAFFGQGTRLTVV.

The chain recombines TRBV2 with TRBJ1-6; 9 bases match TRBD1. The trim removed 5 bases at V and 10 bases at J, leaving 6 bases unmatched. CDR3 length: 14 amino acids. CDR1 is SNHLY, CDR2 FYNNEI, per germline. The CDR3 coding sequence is TGTGCCAGCAGTACCACAGGGGGCGACTCACCCCTCCACTTT. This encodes CASSTTGGDSPLHF. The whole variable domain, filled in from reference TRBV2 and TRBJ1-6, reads EPEVTQTPSHQVTQMGQEVILRCVPISNHLYFYWYRQILGQKVEFLVSFYNNEISEKSEIFDDQFSVERPDGSNFTLKIRSTKLEDSAMYFCASSTTGGDSPLHFGNGTRLTVT.

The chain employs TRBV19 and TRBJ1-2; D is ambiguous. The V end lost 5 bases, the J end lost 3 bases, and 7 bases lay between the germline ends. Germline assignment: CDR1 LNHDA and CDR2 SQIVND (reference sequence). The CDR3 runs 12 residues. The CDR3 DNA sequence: TGTGCCAGTAGTCCGAGGGACTATGGCTACACCTTC. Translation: CASSPRDYGYTF.

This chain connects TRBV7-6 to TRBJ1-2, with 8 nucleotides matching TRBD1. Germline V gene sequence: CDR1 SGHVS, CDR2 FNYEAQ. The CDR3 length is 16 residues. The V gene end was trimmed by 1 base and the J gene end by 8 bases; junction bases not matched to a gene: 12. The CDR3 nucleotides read TGTGCCAGCAGCTTAGAGGGGACAGGACCGTATGAAGGCTACACCTTC. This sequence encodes CASSLEGTGPYEGYTF.